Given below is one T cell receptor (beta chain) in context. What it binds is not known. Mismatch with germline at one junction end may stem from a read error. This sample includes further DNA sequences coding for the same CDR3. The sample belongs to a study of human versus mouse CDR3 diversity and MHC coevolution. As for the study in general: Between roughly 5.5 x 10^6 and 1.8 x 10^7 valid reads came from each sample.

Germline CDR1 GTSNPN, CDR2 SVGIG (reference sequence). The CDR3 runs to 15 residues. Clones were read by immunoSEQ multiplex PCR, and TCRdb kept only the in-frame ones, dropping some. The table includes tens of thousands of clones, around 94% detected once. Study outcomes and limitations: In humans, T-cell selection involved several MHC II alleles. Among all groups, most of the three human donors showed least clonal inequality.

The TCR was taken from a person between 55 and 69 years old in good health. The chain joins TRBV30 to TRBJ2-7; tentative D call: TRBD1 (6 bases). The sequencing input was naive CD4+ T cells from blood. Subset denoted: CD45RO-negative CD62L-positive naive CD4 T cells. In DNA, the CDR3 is TGTGCCTGGAGCGGCACCGGACAGTACCACTACGAACAGTACTTC. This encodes CAWSGTGQYHYEQYF.